The clone carrying this TCR beta chain appeared a few times. Trimming cost V 5 bases and J 8 bases; bases outside gene matches: 20. The CDR3 contains 17 residues. Synthesis of cDNA was performed by 5'RACE using 10-nucleotide random UMIs. TCRdb ran MiXCR on the 5' RACE reads and lists one entry per CDR3 protein. The sample has 50,000 to 70,000 distinct CDR3 sequences, over 2% seen once. The data derive from a study of neurological immune-mediated disorders. Study information: Relapsing-remitting disease affected around 31, and secondary progressive 3, of roughly 35 multiple sclerosis patients.

The sequencing sample was made of PBMCs. This chain uses TRBV12-3 or TRBV12-4 with TRBJ1-2; 7 bases agree with TRBD1. The source of this sequence is a man over 45 with multiple sclerosis. The CDR3 DNA reads as TGTGCCAGCAGTCAGCGACAGGGAAGGCTGCTGGTAGGAGGCTACACCTTC. This encodes CASSQRQGRLLVGGYTF.